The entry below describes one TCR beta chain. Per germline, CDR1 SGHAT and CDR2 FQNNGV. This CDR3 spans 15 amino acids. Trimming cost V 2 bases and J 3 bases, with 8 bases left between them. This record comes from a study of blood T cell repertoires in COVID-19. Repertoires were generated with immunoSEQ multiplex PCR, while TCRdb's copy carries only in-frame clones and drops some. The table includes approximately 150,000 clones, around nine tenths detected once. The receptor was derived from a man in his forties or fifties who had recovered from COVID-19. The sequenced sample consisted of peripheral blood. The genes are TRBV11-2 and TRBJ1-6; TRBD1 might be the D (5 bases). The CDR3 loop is CASSLMGGYNSPLHF. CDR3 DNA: TGTGCCAGCAGCTTAATGGGGGGCTATAATTCACCCCTCCACTTT.